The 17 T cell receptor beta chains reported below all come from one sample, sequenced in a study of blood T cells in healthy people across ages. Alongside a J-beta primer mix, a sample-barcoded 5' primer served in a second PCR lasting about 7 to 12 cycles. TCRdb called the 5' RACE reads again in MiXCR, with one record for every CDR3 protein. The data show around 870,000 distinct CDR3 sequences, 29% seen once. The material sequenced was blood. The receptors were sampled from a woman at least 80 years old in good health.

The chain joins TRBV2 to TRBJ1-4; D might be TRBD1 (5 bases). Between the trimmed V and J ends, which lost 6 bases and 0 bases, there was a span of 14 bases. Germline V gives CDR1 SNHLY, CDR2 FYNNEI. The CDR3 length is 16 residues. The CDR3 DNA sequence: TGTGCCAGCAGGACGGGGGTGATTTCAACTAATGAAAAACTGTTTTTT. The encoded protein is CASRTGVISTNEKLFF.

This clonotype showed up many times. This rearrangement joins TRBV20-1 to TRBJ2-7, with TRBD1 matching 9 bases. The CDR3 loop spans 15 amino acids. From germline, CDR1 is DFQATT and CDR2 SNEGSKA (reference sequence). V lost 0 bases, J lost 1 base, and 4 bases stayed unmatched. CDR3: CSARDPGQGSYEQYF. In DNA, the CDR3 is TGCAGTGCTAGAGATCCGGGACAGGGTTCCTACGAGCAGTACTTC.

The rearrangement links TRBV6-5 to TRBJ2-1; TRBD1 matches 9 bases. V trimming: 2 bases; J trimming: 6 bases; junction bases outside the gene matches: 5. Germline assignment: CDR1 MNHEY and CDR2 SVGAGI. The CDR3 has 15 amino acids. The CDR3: CASSYGDRDRNEQFF. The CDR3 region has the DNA TGTGCCAGCAGTTACGGGGACAGGGATCGCAATGAGCAGTTCTTC.

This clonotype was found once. As DNA, the CDR3 is TGCAGTGCTAGCACTAGCGGGAAACGAGCGAACACCGGGGAGCTGTTTTTT. Translated, it gives CSASTSGKRANTGELFF. V gene TRBV20-1 combines with J gene TRBJ2-2; 10 bases are a match to TRBD2. CDR1 is DFQATT and CDR2 is SNEGSKA in the germline V gene (reference sequence). V trimming: 3 bases; J trimming: 0 bases; junction bases outside the gene matches: 7. The CDR3 sequence is 17 residues long.

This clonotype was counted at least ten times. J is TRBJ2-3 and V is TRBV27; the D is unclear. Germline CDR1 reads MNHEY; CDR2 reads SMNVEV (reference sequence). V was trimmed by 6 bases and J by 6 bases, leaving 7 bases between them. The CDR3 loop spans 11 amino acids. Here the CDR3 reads CASRFGDTQYF. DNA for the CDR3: TGTGCCAGCAGATTTGGGGATACGCAGTATTTT.

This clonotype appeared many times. As DNA, the CDR3 is TGTGCCAGCAGCCAACAGGGCTGGAATGGCTACACCTTC. Amino acids: CASSQQGWNGYTF. The V gene is TRBV4-2, the J gene TRBJ1-2; tentative D call: TRBD1 (5 bases). Trimming stripped 2 bases from V and 6 bases from J, with 10 bases between. The CDR3 sequence is 13 residues long. Germline lookup yields CDR1 LGHNA and CDR2 YNFKEQ.

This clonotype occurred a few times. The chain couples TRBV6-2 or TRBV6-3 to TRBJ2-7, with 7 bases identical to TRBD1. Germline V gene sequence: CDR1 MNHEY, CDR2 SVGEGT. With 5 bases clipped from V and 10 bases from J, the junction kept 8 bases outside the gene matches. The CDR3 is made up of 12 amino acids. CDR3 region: CASSLPGGTQYF. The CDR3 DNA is TGTGCCAGCAGTCTCCCAGGGGGAACCCAGTACTTC.

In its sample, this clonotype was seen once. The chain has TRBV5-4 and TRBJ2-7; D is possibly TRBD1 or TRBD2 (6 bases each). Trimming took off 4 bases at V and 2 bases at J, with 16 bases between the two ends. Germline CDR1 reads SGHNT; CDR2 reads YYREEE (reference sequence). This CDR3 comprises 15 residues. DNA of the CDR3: TGTGCCAGCAGCCCGCTTGGGGGGCCTACCTACGAGCAGTACTTC. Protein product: CASSPLGGPTYEQYF.

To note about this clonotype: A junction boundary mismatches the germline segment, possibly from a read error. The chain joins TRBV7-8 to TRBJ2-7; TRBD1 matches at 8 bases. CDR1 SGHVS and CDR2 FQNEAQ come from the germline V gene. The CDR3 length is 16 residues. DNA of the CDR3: TGTACCAGCAGCTTAGAGACAGGGGCAGGGCTCTACGAGCAGTACTTC. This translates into CTSSLETGAGLYEQYF.

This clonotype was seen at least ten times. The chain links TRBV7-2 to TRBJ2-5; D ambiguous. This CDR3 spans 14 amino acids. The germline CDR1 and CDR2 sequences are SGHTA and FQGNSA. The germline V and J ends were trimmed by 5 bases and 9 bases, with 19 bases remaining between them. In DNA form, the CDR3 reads TGTGCCAGCAGCCCCCCTGCCACAGCCTTACCCCAGTACTTC. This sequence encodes CASSPPATALPQYF.

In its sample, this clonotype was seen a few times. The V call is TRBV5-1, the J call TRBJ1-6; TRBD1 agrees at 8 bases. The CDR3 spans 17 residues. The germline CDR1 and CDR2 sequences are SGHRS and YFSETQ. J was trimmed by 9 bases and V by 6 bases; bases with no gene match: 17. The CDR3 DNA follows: TGCGCCAGCACCCTTGGGACAGGCCGGGGGATTGGTTCACCCCTCCACTTT. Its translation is CASTLGTGRGIGSPLHF.

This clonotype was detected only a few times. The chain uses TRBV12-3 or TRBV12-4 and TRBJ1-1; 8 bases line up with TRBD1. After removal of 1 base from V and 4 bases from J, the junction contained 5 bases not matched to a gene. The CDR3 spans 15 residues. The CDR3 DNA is TGTGCCAGCAGTTTAGGGCAGGGGGCGAGCACTGAAGCTTTCTTT. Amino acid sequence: CASSLGQGASTEAFF.

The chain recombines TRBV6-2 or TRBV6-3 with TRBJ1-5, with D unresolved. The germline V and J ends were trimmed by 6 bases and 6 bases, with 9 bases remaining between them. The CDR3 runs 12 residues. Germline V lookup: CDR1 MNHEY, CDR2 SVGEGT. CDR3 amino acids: CASRGWLQPQHF. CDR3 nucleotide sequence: TGTGCCAGCAGGGGTTGGCTTCAGCCCCAGCATTTT.

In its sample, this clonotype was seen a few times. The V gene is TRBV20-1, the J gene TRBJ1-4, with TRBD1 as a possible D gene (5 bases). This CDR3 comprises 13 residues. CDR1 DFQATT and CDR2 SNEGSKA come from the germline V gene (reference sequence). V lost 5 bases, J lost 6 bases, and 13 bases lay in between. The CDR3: CSADDSIHEKLFF. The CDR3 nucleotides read TGCAGTGCTGACGACAGTATCCATGAAAAACTGTTTTTT.

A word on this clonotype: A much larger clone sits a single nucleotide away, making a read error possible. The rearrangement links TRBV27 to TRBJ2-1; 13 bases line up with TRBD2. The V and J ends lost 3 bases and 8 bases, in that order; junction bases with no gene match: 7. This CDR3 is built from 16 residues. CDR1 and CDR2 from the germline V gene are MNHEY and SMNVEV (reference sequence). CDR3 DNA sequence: TGTGCCAGCAGTTTCCCAACTAGCGGGGGGGCCGATGAGCAGTTCTTC. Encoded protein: CASSFPTSGGADEQFF.

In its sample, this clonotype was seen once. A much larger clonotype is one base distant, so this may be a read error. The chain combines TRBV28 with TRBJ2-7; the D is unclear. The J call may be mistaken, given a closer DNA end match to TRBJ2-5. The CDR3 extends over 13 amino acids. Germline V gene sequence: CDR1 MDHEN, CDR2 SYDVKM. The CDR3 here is CASGLGPLGTQYF. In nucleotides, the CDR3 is TGTGCCAGCGGTCTAGGACCACTGGGGACCCAGTACTTC.

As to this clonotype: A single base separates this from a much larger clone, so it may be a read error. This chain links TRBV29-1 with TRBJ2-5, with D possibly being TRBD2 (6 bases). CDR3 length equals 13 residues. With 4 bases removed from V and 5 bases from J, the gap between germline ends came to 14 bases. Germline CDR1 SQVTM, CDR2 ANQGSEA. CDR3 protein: CSVGVRDCETQYF. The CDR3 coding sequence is TGCAGCGTTGGAGTTCGGGACTGCGAGACCCAGTACTTC.